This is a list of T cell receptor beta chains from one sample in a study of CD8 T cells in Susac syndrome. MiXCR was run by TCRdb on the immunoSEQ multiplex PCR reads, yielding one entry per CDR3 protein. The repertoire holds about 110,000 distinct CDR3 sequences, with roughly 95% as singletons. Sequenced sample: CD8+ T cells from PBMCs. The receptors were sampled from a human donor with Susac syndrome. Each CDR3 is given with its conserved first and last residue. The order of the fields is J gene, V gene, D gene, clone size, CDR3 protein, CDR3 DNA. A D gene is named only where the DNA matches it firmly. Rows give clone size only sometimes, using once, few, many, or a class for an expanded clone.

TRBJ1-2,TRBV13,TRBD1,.,CASSLGTGLTYGYTF,TGTGCCAGCAGCTTAGGGACAGGGTTAACCTATGGCTACACCTTC
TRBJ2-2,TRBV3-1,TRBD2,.,CASRPTSGGSGELFF,TGTGCCAGCAGGCCCACTAGCGGGGGGTCCGGGGAGCTGTTTTTT
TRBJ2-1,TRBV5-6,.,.,CASNTDIPFGNEQFF,TGTGCCAGCAACACGGACATCCCCTTTGGGAATGAGCAGTTCTTC
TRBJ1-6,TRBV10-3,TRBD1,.,CAISEWLGTGDSPLHF,TGTGCCATCAGTGAGTGGCTGGGGACAGGAGATTCACCCCTCCACTTT
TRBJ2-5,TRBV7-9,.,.,CASSPRDIRETQYF,TGTGCCAGCAGCCCCCGGGACATTAGGGAGACCCAGTACTTC
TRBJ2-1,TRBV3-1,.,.,CASSQEGSFYNEQFF,TGTGCCAGCAGCCAAGAGGGCAGCTTTTACAATGAGCAGTTCTTC
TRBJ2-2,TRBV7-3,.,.,CASSSTPGELFF,TGTGCCAGCAGCTCCACCCCCGGGGAGCTGTTTTTT
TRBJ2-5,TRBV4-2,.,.,CASSSRDHQETQYF,TGTGCCAGCAGCAGCCGGGACCATCAAGAGACCCAGTACTTC
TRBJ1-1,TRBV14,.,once,CASSQVQGLDTEAFF,TGTGCCAGCAGCCAAGTACAGGGCCTGGATACTGAAGCTTTCTTT
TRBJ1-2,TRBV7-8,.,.,CASSLSQASSYGYTF,TGTGCCAGCAGCTTATCACAGGCTTCGAGCTATGGCTACACCTTC
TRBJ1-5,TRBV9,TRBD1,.,CAANGGGGNQPQHF,TGTGCCGCGAATGGAGGGGGCGGCAATCAGCCCCAGCATTTT
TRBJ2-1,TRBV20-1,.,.,CSARDLGVYEQFF,TGCAGTGCTAGAGATCTGGGGGTATACGAGCAGTTCTTC
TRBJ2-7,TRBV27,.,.,CASSLSGASYEQYF,TGTGCCAGCAGTTTATCCGGGGCCTCCTACGAGCAGTACTTC
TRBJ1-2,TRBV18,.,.,CASSPPQDRPFGYTF,TGTGCCAGCTCACCACCGCAGGACAGACCATTTGGCTACACCTTC